This T cell receptor beta chain was identified in a study of T cell repertoires in cytomegalovirus infection. Study-level information: CMV epitopes in the study were HLA-C-restricted (recently identified) and HLA-B-restricted (well studied). Whole-study findings and limits: It was HLA-C-restricted CMV-specific TCR beta clonotypes that dominated the response ex vivo.

The CDR3 extends over 14 amino acids. Germline V gene data show CDR1 as SGHVS and CDR2 as FNYEAQ. Trimming stripped 1 base from V and 1 base from J, with 7 bases between. Turning to this clonotype: Its cognate antigen is unknown.

TCRdb redid the calling of the reads with MiXCR, one entry per CDR3 protein. The table lists approximately 910,000 distinct CDR3 sequences, 25% to 40% of them singletons. The chain uses TRBV7-6 and TRBJ2-5; D gene unclear. The source is a human donor in good health (CMV status not recorded). Some clones in this sample may be carry-over from other donors' samples. The sample in question was cultured CD8+ T cells from PBMCs, obtained from culture after CMV antigen stimulation. The CDR3 protein is CASSLVRTQETQYF. For the CDR3, the DNA is TGTGCCAGCAGCTTAGTACGGACCCAAGAGACCCAGTACTTC.